These 26 T cell receptor beta chains came from one sample sequenced in a study of cytomegalovirus exposure and HLA in healthy donors. PCR primers comprised 60 Vbeta and 13 Jbeta primers. Sequenced by immunoSEQ multiplex PCR; TCRdb stores in-frame clones only, minus some. The sample has tens of thousands of clones, 65% to 80% seen once. The specimen sequenced was PBMCs. The receptor set was obtained from a middle-aged man in good health and CMV-seropositive.

The chain recombines TRBV18 with TRBJ1-1; perhaps TRBD1 as D (6 bases). The V end lost 0 bases, the J end lost 7 bases, and 12 bases lay between the germline ends. From germline, CDR1 is KGHSH and CDR2 LQKENI. CDR3 size: 14 residues. CDR3: CASSPPQGKIEAFF. The CDR3 DNA sequence: TGTGCCAGCTCACCACCACAGGGCAAAATTGAAGCTTTCTTT.

This clone appeared a few times. V usage is TRBV29-1 and J usage is TRBJ1-1; TRBD1 aligns across 8 bases. This CDR3 spans 14 amino acids. Germline CDR1 reads SQVTM; CDR2 reads ANQGSEA. The V segment lost 7 bases and the J segment 2 bases; nucleotides outside the gene matches: 9. CDR3 in DNA: TGCAGCGGCGGACAGGGTGCGGTCAACACTGAAGCTTTCTTT. It encodes CSGGQGAVNTEAFF.

The chain couples TRBV5-6 to TRBJ2-1; 13 nucleotides align to TRBD2. The CDR3 runs 18 residues. The ends lost 4 bases at V and 1 base at J; junction bases unmatched: 8. CDR1 is SGHDT and CDR2 is YYEEEE in the germline V gene. For the CDR3, the DNA is TGTGCCAGCAGCCCGGGACTAGCGGGGTATCTATCCTACAATGAGCAGTTCTTC. This translates into CASSPGLAGYLSYNEQFF.

The CDR3, as DNA: TGCAGCGTTGTGACAGGGGAAGAGACCCAGTACTTC. This sequence encodes CSVVTGEETQYF. This sequence joins TRBV29-1 and TRBJ2-5; 8 bases are shared with TRBD1. The CDR3 runs 12 residues. Losses at the gene ends were 4 bases for V and 3 bases for J; bases not matched to a gene: 1. The germline V gene has CDR1 SQVTM and CDR2 ANQGSEA.

The chain carries TRBV2 and TRBJ2-7; 7 bases fit TRBD2. This CDR3 is built from 12 residues. V dropped 11 bases and J dropped 4; count of bases not matched to a gene: 8. The germline V gene has CDR1 SNHLY and CDR2 FYNNEI. The CDR3 DNA reads TGTGCCTTTGGGAGGGACGGTTACGAGCAGTACTTC. The encoded protein is CAFGRDGYEQYF.

The V call is TRBV19, the J call TRBJ1-1; maybe TRBD1 (5 bases). The V end was cut by 3 bases, the J end by 0 bases, with 17 bases between. The CDR3 spans 17 residues. The germline CDR1 and CDR2 sequences are LNHDA and SQIVND (reference sequence). The CDR3 reads CASSIGVMGTLNTEAFF. CDR3 DNA: TGTGCCAGTAGTATCGGAGTAATGGGGACTTTGAACACTGAAGCTTTCTTT.

The V call is TRBV5-1, the J call TRBJ1-2, with 9 bases that match TRBD1. CDR1 is SGHRS, CDR2 YFSETQ, per germline. V dropped 4 bases and J dropped 6; count of bases not matched to a gene: 10. The CDR3 totals 15 residues. CDR3 amino acids: CASSLGQGESDGYTF. The CDR3 region has the DNA TGCGCCAGCAGCCTGGGACAGGGTGAATCAGATGGCTACACCTTC.

V usage is TRBV6-5 and J usage is TRBJ1-1, with D maybe TRBD1 (5 bases). V dropped 6 bases and J dropped 7 bases, with 18 bases sitting between them. Germline CDR1 reads MNHEY; CDR2 reads SVGAGI. The CDR3 contains 14 residues. CDR3 sequence: CASSSWGESGEAFF. Written as DNA, the CDR3 is TGTGCCAGCAGCAGTTGGGGGGAGTCGGGTGAAGCTTTCTTT.

This chain joins TRBV5-6 and TRBJ2-7, with D uncertain. Per germline, CDR1 SGHDT and CDR2 YYEEEE. The CDR3 runs 13 residues. Trimming took off 7 bases at V and 5 bases at J, with 16 bases between the two ends. The chain's CDR3 is CASRFGFGDEQYF. In DNA, the CDR3 is TGTGCCAGCCGGTTTGGGTTTGGAGACGAGCAGTACTTC.

J is TRBJ1-5 and V is TRBV12-2; the D call in the table, TRBD1, was not verified against the DNA. TRBV12-2 is a documented pseudogene. CDR3 length: 18 amino acids. The CDR3 DNA sequence: TGTGCAAGTCGCTTAGATTGGGGGGACAGCCCGAGCAATCAGCCCCAGCATTTT. It codes for CASRLDWGDSPSNQPQHF.

The count of this clone is one. This chain uses TRBV7-9 with TRBJ2-7; TRBD1 is a possible D gene (5 bases). CDR3 length: 15 residues. Per germline, CDR1 SEHNR and CDR2 FQNEAQ (reference sequence). V shed 5 bases and J shed 4 bases, with 18 bases lying between them. This chain's CDR3 is CASSLARGGRYEQYF. The CDR3 nucleotides are TGTGCCAGCAGCCTTGCAAGGGGTGGTAGGTACGAGCAGTACTTC.

The chain links TRBV30 to TRBJ1-1, with 9 bases lining up with TRBD1. The V and J ends lost 8 bases and 6 bases, in that order; junction bases with no gene match: 13. The CDR3 is made up of 14 amino acids. Germline CDR1 and CDR2: GTSNPN and SVGIG (reference sequence). In DNA, the CDR3 is TGTGCCGGCCGAAAAAAACAGGGGGCGGCTGAAGCTTTCTTT. Encoded protein: CAGRKKQGAAEAFF.

The chain recombines TRBV11-3 with TRBJ2-2; D uncertain. Trimming took off 2 bases at V and 6 bases at J, with 10 bases between the two ends. The CDR3 spans 14 residues. The germline gives CDR1 SGHNT, CDR2 YENEEA. CDR3 sequence: CASSLTRSSGELFF. In DNA form, the CDR3 reads TGTGCCAGCAGCTTAACTCGTTCCTCCGGGGAGCTGTTTTTT.

J is TRBJ1-6 and V is TRBV14; TRBD1 matches at 8 bases. The germline V gene has CDR1 SGHDN and CDR2 FVKESK. CDR3 length: 16 amino acids. V dropped 4 bases and J dropped 10; count of bases not matched to a gene: 12. The CDR3 DNA reads as TGTGCCAGCAGCCGGGGGGGAGGACAGGGTCGATCACCCCTCCACTTT. It yields the protein CASSRGGGQGRSPLHF.

J is TRBJ2-3 and V is TRBV27, with D possibly TRBD1 on 6 matching bases. This CDR3 region has 16 residues. V lost 3 bases and J lost 0, with 13 bases in between. Germline V gene lookup returns CDR1 MNHEY and CDR2 SMNVEV (reference sequence). CDR3 loop: CASSFNPGQSTDTQYF. CDR3 nucleotide sequence: TGTGCCAGCAGTTTTAACCCGGGACAAAGCACAGATACGCAGTATTTT.

The chain combines TRBV7-9 with TRBJ1-3; TRBD1 aligns across 7 bases. The CDR3 spans 16 residues. With 4 bases clipped from V and 0 bases from J, the junction kept 6 bases outside the gene matches. Germline loops: CDR1 SEHNR, CDR2 FQNEAQ (reference sequence). This chain's CDR3 is CASSSTNRGSGNTIYF. The CDR3 DNA sequence: TGTGCCAGCAGCTCGACGAACAGGGGCTCTGGAAACACCATATATTTT.

This rearrangement joins TRBV7-3 to TRBJ2-7; 11 bases map to TRBD2. Germline CDR1 SGHTA, CDR2 FQGTGA. The CDR3 is made up of 16 amino acids. The V and J ends lost 5 bases and 7 bases, in that order; junction bases with no gene match: 13. The CDR3 DNA reads as TGTGCCAGCAGCCTGAGCCCACTAGCGGGAGCGGGTGAGCAGTACTTC. Encoded protein: CASSLSPLAGAGEQYF. The whole variable domain, filled in from reference TRBV7-3 and TRBJ2-7, reads GAGVSQTPSNKVTEKGKYVELRCDPISGHTALYWYRQSLGQGPEFLIYFQGTGAADDSGLPNDRFFAVRPEGSVSTLKIQRTERGDSAVYLCASSLSPLAGAGEQYFGPGTRLTVT.

The chain couples TRBV6-5 to TRBJ2-3; D is perhaps TRBD2 (6 bases). In germline, CDR1 is MNHEY, CDR2 SVGAGI. V was trimmed by 2 bases and J by 2 bases, leaving 14 bases between them. The CDR3 is made up of 16 amino acids. The CDR3 is CASSYQGGGPTDTQYF. As DNA, the CDR3 is TGTGCCAGCAGTTACCAAGGAGGAGGGCCCACAGATACGCAGTATTTT.

This chain connects TRBV10-3 to TRBJ1-6; D uncertain. Between the trimmed V and J ends, which lost 10 bases and 9 bases, there was a span of 16 bases. CDR3 size: 13 residues. Per germline, CDR1 ENHRY and CDR2 SYGVKD. The chain's CDR3 is CATAKREGSPLHF. The CDR3 DNA reads TGTGCCACTGCGAAAAGGGAGGGTTCACCCCTCCACTTT.

This chain links TRBV4-1 with TRBJ2-4; D remains unclear. Germline lookup yields CDR1 MGHRA and CDR2 YSYEKL. The CDR3 contains 13 residues. Trimming left V 0 bases short and J 9 bases short, with 9 bases between. The CDR3 region has the DNA TGCGCCAGCAGCCAAGATCTCAGTACCATTCAGTACTTC. Its translation: CASSQDLSTIQYF.

For the CDR3, the DNA is TGTGCCAGCAGCCAAGATCGAGGGACAGACTCCTACGAGCAGTACTTC. Its protein is CASSQDRGTDSYEQYF. V gene TRBV14 combines with J gene TRBJ2-7, with 7 bases lining up with TRBD1. CDR1 SGHDN and CDR2 FVKESK come from the germline V gene. The CDR3 runs 16 residues. The V and J ends lost 0 bases and 0 bases, in that order; junction bases with no gene match: 5.

This clone has just a few counts. The chain carries TRBV5-1 and TRBJ2-1; D perhaps matches TRBD2 (6 bases). The CDR3 is 16 amino acids. The germline V gene encodes CDR1 SGHRS and CDR2 YFSETQ. V was clipped by 5 bases and J by 1 base, with 16 bases between them. In DNA form, the CDR3 reads TGCGCCAGCAGTCCGGACTCGAGCGGGTCCTACAATGAGCAGTTCTTC. Translating it yields CASSPDSSGSYNEQFF.

This clone turned up a few times. The chain employs TRBV11-3 and TRBJ2-7, with 7 bases identical to TRBD2. This CDR3 comprises 12 residues. J was trimmed by 9 bases and V by 0 bases; bases with no gene match: 2. Germline V gives CDR1 SGHNT, CDR2 YENEEA. CDR3 residues: CASSLDREGQYF. CDR3 DNA: TGTGCCAGCAGCTTAGACAGGGAGGGGCAGTACTTC.

The chain couples TRBV6-5 to TRBJ1-5; D gene unclear. This CDR3 region has 13 residues. Germline assignment: CDR1 MNHEY and CDR2 SVGAGI. V was shortened by 8 bases and J by 4 bases, with 12 bases between the two germline ends. For the CDR3, the DNA is TGTGCCAGCTCGGCGGCGGTGAATCAGCCCCAGCATTTT. As protein: CASSAAVNQPQHF.

The sample holds a few counts of this clone. CDR3: CSAETRNYGYTF. In DNA, the CDR3 is TGCAGCGCCGAGACAAGAAACTATGGCTACACCTTC. The V call is TRBV29-1, the J call TRBJ1-2; no reliable D call. V was trimmed by 7 bases and J by 2 bases, leaving 11 bases between them. Germline V gene lookup returns CDR1 SQVTM and CDR2 ANQGSEA. The CDR3 consists of 12 residues.

By frequency in the sample, this clone is medium-sized. The chain recombines TRBV19 with TRBJ1-6, with 7 positions matching TRBD1. Germline CDR1 is LNHDA and CDR2 is SQIVND (reference sequence). The CDR3 has 16 amino acids. V trimming: 5 bases; J trimming: 2 bases; junction bases outside the gene matches: 6. The CDR3 DNA reads as TGTGCCAGTAGTGTTACAGGGGAGGCCTATAATTCACCCCTCCACTTT. Its translation is CASSVTGEAYNSPLHF. The full variable domain, completed using reference TRBV19 and TRBJ1-6, is DGGITQSPKYLFRKEGQNVTLSCEQNLNHDAMYWYRQDPGQGLRLIYYSQIVNDFQKGDIAEGYSVSREKKESFPLTVTSAQKNPTAFYLCASSVTGEAYNSPLHFGNGTRLTVT.